This TCR beta chain emerged from a study of CD8 T cells in Susac syndrome. The V gene end was trimmed by 4 bases and the J gene end by 7 bases; junction bases not matched to a gene: 9. The germline gives CDR1 SNHLY, CDR2 FYNNEI. The CDR3 loop spans 14 amino acids. RNA, at roughly 0.45 to 1 ug, was reverse transcribed with random hexamers. TCRdb fed the immunoSEQ multiplex PCR reads into MiXCR, producing one record per CDR3 protein. This table has 75,000 to 95,000 distinct CDR3 sequences, over 85% appearing once. Sequencing was carried out using CD8+ T cells from PBMCs. The receptor was isolated from a human donor with Susac syndrome. The chain joins TRBV2 to TRBJ2-5; 7 bases are shared with TRBD1. The CDR3 region is CASSVGRGRGTQYF. Written as DNA, the CDR3 is TGTGCCAGCAGTGTAGGTAGGGGGCGAGGGACCCAGTACTTC.